This T cell receptor beta chain derives from a study of T cells after yellow fever vaccination. Study findings and constraints: The booster saw the reappearance of most primary-vaccination clones (more than 95% CD4, 88% CD8).

TCRdb processed the 5' RACE reads anew with MiXCR; each CDR3 protein has one entry. The sample holds approximately 510,000 distinct CDR3 sequences, 20% to 25% seen once. Regarding this clonotype: The antigen is not known.

Trimming left V 0 bases short and J 4 bases short, with 14 bases between. The CDR3 runs to 15 residues. CDR1 is SGHKS, CDR2 YYEKEE, per germline (reference sequence). This chain joins TRBV5-5 and TRBJ2-7; D may be TRBD1 (5 bases). The material sequenced was PBMCs, taken 20 to 25 days after the first yellow fever vaccination. The TCR was taken from a man aged 18 to 29 who received the YFV17D yellow fever vaccine. The DNA for the CDR3 is TGTGCCAGCAGCTTGGCGGCAGGGTCTTTGTACGAGCAGTACTTC. Its protein is CASSLAAGSLYEQYF.